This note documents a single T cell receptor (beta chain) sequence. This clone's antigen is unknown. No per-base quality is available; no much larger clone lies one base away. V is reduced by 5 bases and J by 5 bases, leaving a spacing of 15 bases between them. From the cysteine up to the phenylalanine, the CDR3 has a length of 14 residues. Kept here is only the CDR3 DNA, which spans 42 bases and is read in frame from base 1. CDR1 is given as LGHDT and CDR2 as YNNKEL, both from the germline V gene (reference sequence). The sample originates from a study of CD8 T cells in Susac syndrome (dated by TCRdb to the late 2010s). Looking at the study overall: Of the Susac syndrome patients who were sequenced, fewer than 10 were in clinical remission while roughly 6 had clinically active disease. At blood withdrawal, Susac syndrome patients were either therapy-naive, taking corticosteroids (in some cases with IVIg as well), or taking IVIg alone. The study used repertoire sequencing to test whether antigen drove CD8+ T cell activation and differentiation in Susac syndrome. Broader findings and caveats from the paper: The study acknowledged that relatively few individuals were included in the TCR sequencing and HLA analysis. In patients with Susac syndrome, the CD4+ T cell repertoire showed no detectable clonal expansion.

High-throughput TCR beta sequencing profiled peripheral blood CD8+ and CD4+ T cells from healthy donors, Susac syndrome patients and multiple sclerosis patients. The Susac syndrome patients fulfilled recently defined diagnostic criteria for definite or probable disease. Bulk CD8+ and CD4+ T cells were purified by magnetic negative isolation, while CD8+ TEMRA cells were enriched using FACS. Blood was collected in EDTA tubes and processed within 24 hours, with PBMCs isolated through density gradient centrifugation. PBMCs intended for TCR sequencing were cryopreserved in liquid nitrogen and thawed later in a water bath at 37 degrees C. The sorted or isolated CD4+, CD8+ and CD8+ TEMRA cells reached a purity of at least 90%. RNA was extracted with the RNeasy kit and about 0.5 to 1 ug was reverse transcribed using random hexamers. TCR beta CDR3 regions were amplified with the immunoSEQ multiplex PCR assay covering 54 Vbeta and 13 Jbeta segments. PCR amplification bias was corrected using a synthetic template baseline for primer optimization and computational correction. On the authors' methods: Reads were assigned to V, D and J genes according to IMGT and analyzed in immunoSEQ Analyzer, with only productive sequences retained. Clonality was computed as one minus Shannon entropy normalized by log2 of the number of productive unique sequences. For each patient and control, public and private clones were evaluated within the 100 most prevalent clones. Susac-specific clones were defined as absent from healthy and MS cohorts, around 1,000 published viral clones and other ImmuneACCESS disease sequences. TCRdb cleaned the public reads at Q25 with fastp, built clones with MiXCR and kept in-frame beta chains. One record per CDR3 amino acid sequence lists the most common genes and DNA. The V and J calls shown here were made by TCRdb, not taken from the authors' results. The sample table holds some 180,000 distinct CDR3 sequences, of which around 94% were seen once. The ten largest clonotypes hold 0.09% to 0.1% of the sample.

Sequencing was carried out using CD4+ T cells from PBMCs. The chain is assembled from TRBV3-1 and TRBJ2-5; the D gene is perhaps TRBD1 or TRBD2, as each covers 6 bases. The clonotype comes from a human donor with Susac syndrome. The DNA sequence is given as TGTGCCAGCAGCGCACAGGGAGGTGTGGAGACCCAGTACTTC. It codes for CASSAQGGVETQYF.